The 10 T cell receptor beta chains in this list originate from one sample, sequenced in a study of early T cells in non-severe SARS-CoV-2 infection. TCRdb independently ran MiXCR on the 5' RACE reads; one entry per CDR3 protein. The data show 55,000 to 75,000 distinct CDR3 sequences, with approximately 12% seen just once and 0.95% to 1.5% held by the top ten. Input material: whole blood. Receptor source: an adult who was a healthcare worker with PCR-confirmed SARS-CoV-2 infection or an uninfected control (not recorded which).

With respect to this clonotype: A clone one base away is much larger, so this may be a read error. The chain couples TRBV25-1 to TRBJ1-4; D is unclear. V was clipped by 3 bases and J by 5 bases, with 4 bases between them. Germline values: CDR1 MGHDK, CDR2 SYGVNS. The CDR3 totals 12 residues. This CDR3 is CASSDTNEKLFF. CDR3 in DNA: TGTGCCAGCAGTGACACCAATGAAAAACTGTTTTTT.

This clonotype was found many times. The chain recombines TRBV20-1 with TRBJ2-2; D tentatively reads TRBD1 or TRBD2 (5 bases each). There are 15 residues in the CDR3. Looked up from germline, CDR1 is DFQATT and CDR2 is SNEGSKA (reference sequence). Trimming took off 0 bases at V and 1 base at J, with 9 bases between the two ends. DNA of the CDR3: TGCAGTGCTAGAGATCGGGGCAAGAACACCGGGGAGCTGTTTTTT. Amino acids: CSARDRGKNTGELFF.

This clonotype was observed many times. The genes are TRBV6-5 and TRBJ2-7; D possibly corresponds to TRBD2 (5 bases). Trimming removed 6 bases from V and 0 bases from J, with 15 bases in between. Germline V gives CDR1 MNHEY, CDR2 SVGAGI. The CDR3 spans 15 residues. The CDR3, as DNA: TGTGCCAGCAGATTCGGACTGACGAGCTCCTACGAGCAGTACTTC. This translates into CASRFGLTSSYEQYF.

This clonotype showed up many times. The rearrangement joins TRBV5-5 to TRBJ2-1; D is unclear. This CDR3 is 15 amino acids long. V was pared by 2 bases and J by 0 bases, with 9 bases between. CDR1 and CDR2 from the germline V gene are SGHKS and YYEKEE (reference sequence). This CDR3 is CASSFTPSSYNEQFF. CDR3 DNA sequence: TGTGCCAGCAGCTTTACCCCGAGCTCCTACAATGAGCAGTTCTTC.

This clonotype was observed many times. The V call is TRBV20-1, the J call TRBJ1-2, with D possibly TRBD1 on 6 matching bases. Germline V CDR1 and CDR2: DFQATT, SNEGSKA (reference sequence). This CDR3 has 16 residues. The V end lost 3 bases, the J end lost 3 bases, and 20 bases lay between the germline ends. This chain's CDR3 is CSASLGAKGGYYGYTF. The CDR3 region has the DNA TGCAGTGCTAGCTTGGGGGCCAAAGGTGGCTACTATGGCTACACCTTC.

This clonotype showed up many times. The V gene is TRBV5-1, the J gene TRBJ2-3, with 13 bases aligning to TRBD2. This CDR3 comprises 19 residues. In germline, CDR1 is SGHRS, CDR2 YFSETQ. V was clipped by 0 bases and J by 0 bases; unmatched bases: 7. CDR3 coding DNA: TGCGCCAGCAGCTTGGCCGAGACTAGCGGGAGGTATAGCACAGATACGCAGTATTTT. It translates to CASSLAETSGRYSTDTQYF.

This clonotype was seen repeatedly, ten times or more. V usage is TRBV15 and J usage is TRBJ2-5, with D perhaps being TRBD1 or TRBD2 (6 bases each). Germline V lookup: CDR1 LNHNV, CDR2 YYDKDF (reference sequence). This CDR3 region has 16 residues. The V and J ends lost 0 bases and 0 bases respectively, with 11 bases between them. CDR3 in amino acids: CATSRDRGGYQETQYF. In nucleotides, the CDR3 is TGTGCCACCAGCAGAGATAGAGGGGGGTACCAAGAGACCCAGTACTTC.

The gene calls are TRBV12-3 or TRBV12-4 and TRBJ2-3; TRBD2 agrees at 9 bases. This CDR3 is built from 13 residues. The V segment lost 6 bases and the J segment 11 bases; nucleotides outside the gene matches: 9. The CDR3 bases are TGTGCCAGCAGCCGACTAGCGGAGGAGTTGCAGTATTTT. Its protein is CASSRLAEELQYF.

At least ten counts were recorded for this clonotype. The V gene is TRBV5-1, the J gene TRBJ2-1, with D possibly matching TRBD2 (5 bases). This CDR3 spans 13 amino acids. The ends were cut back, 2 bases at V and 3 bases at J, with 6 bases in the middle. CDR1 and CDR2 (germline): SGHRS, YFSETQ. Here the CDR3 DNA reads TGCGCCAGCAGCTTTGGGAGCTACAATGAGCAGTTCTTC. It encodes CASSFGSYNEQFF.

This clonotype was counted ten times or more. The V call is TRBV9, the J call TRBJ2-1; D call uncertain. Germline lookup yields CDR1 SGDLS and CDR2 YYNGEE. The V and J ends lost 0 bases and 8 bases respectively, with 6 bases between them. The CDR3 is 12 residues long. The CDR3: CASSVEDHEQFF. Written as DNA, the CDR3 is TGTGCCAGCAGCGTAGAGGATCATGAGCAGTTCTTC.